What follows are 23 T cell receptor beta chains derived from one specimen sequenced in a study of identical twins. MiXCR, applied by TCRdb to the 5' RACE reads, yields one record per CDR3 protein. The table lists about 900,000 distinct CDR3 sequences, around 12% of them singletons. This sample also belongs to another study, concerning yellow fever vaccine responses in identical twins.

The sequenced sample consisted of PBMCs. The receptors stem from a woman aged 18-29 years in good health.

The sample holds a few counts of this clonotype. The chain carries TRBV5-1 and TRBJ2-3, with D uncertain. Trimming left V 4 bases short and J 6 bases short, with 18 bases between. Germline assignment: CDR1 SGHRS and CDR2 YFSETQ. The CDR3 spans 15 residues. CDR3 loop: CASSRFLSVGDTQYF. The DNA for the CDR3 is TGCGCCAGCAGCCGATTCCTTTCCGTAGGGGATACGCAGTATTTT.

This clonotype was seen a handful of times. The V and J genes are TRBV12-5 and TRBJ2-5; TRBD1 is a possible D gene (6 bases). Per germline, CDR1 LGHNT and CDR2 FRNRAP. This CDR3 has 15 amino acids. Trimming removed 1 base from V and 4 bases from J, with 13 bases in between. In nucleotides, the CDR3 is TGTGCTAGTGGTTTGGCCCTAACAGGGAGAGAGACCCAGTACTTC. Its translation is CASGLALTGRETQYF. The whole variable domain, remainder taken from reference TRBV12-5 and TRBJ2-5, is DARVTQTPRHKVTEMGQEVTMRCQPILGHNTVFWYRQTMMQGLELLAYFRNRAPLDDSGMPKDRFSAEMPDATLATLKIQPSEPRDSAVYFCASGLALTGRETQYFGPGTRLLVL.

This clonotype was detected ten times or more. The gene calls are TRBV29-1 and TRBJ2-7; D assignment may be TRBD1 or TRBD2 (6 bases each). There are 14 residues in the CDR3. The germline V gene has CDR1 SQVTM and CDR2 ANQGSEA. Trimming shortened V by 7 bases and J by 0 bases, and 16 bases separated the two germline ends. The CDR3 DNA sequence: TGCAGCGCCCGAGGAGGGGGTTTCTCCTACGAGCAGTACTTC. Protein sequence: CSARGGGFSYEQYF.

The rearrangement uses TRBV20-1 and TRBJ2-3; the match to TRBD2 covers 8 bases. V dropped 2 bases and J dropped 0; count of bases not matched to a gene: 13. CDR1 is DFQATT, CDR2 SNEGSKA, per germline (reference sequence). The CDR3 totals 18 residues. The CDR3 DNA reads as TGCAGTGCTAGACTCCTTGCCGGGGGGGACCTTAGCACAGATACGCAGTATTTT. It is translated as CSARLLAGGDLSTDTQYF.

As to this clonotype: A much larger clone is a single base away; this may be a read error. This chain connects TRBV10-3 to TRBJ2-1; TRBD2 aligns across 8 bases. The CDR3 sequence is 14 residues long. J lost 1 base, V lost 10 bases, and 6 bases had no gene match. Germline V gene sequence: CDR1 ENHRY, CDR2 SYGVKD. This CDR3 reads CATRAGESYNEQFF. CDR3 coding DNA: TGTGCCACCAGAGCGGGAGAATCCTACAATGAGCAGTTCTTC.

This clonotype has just a few counts. The genes are TRBV20-1 and TRBJ2-3; TRBD1 or TRBD2 may be the D gene (5 bases each). Germline CDR1 and CDR2: DFQATT and SNEGSKA (reference sequence). The V gene lost 6 bases and the J gene lost 2 bases, with 15 bases spanning the gap. This CDR3 comprises 14 residues. CDR3 amino acids: CSASTRDLTDTQYF. DNA of the CDR3: TGCAGTGCCAGCACCCGGGACCTCACAGATACGCAGTATTTT.

The V gene is TRBV5-1, the J gene TRBJ2-3, with D perhaps matching TRBD1 (6 bases). Germline CDR1 is SGHRS and CDR2 is YFSETQ. Deletions cut 4 bases from V and 1 base from J, with 16 bases between. The CDR3 has 16 residues. The CDR3 is CASSMSAPGGTDTQYF. The CDR3 DNA sequence: TGCGCCAGCAGCATGTCGGCCCCAGGGGGCACAGATACGCAGTATTTT.

This clonotype was seen a handful of times. This rearrangement joins TRBV6-2 or TRBV6-3 to TRBJ2-1; the match to TRBD2 covers 12 bases. The V gene's germline CDR1 is MNHEY and CDR2 SVGEGT. The length of the CDR3 is 17 residues. V trimming: 6 bases; J trimming: 8 bases; junction bases outside the gene matches: 14. The CDR3 bases are TGTGCCAGCAGCCGGCGGACCCTAGCGGGAGGGCTGGATGAGCAGTTCTTC. Its protein is CASSRRTLAGGLDEQFF.

This clonotype was counted at least ten times. V is TRBV6-1 and J is TRBJ1-1, with a tentative D call TRBD1 (5 bases). Trimming removed 4 bases from V and 5 bases from J, with 14 bases in between. CDR1 and CDR2 from the germline V gene are MNHNS and SASEGT. The CDR3 contains 14 residues. The CDR3 DNA sequence: TGTGCCAGCAGTGTATCTGGCGGGGGAACTGAAGCTTTCTTT. Translating it yields CASSVSGGGTEAFF.

The rearrangement links TRBV7-8 to TRBJ1-6, with D possibly TRBD1 on 6 matching bases. This CDR3 region has 15 residues. The germline CDR1 and CDR2 sequences are SGHVS and FQNEAQ. V shed 3 bases and J shed 9 bases, with 15 bases lying between them. The CDR3 sequence is CASSLLGTTGSPLHF. CDR3 nucleotides: TGTGCCAGCAGCTTGCTCGGGACAACGGGTTCACCCCTCCACTTT.

The V and J genes are TRBV20-1 and TRBJ2-5; 8 bases agree with TRBD2. The CDR3 covers 13 residues. From germline, CDR1 is DFQATT and CDR2 SNEGSKA (reference sequence). CDR3 sequence: CSSPAGVQETQYF. The DNA of the CDR3 is TGCTCAAGCCCAGCGGGGGTCCAAGAGACCCAGTACTTC.

This clonotype has a handful of counts. The rearrangement uses TRBV12-3 or TRBV12-4 and TRBJ2-2; D is possibly TRBD1 (5 bases). The CDR3 runs 15 residues. Trimming took 6 bases from V and 1 from J, leaving 12 bases between them. The CDR3 nucleotides read TGTGCCAGCAGCCAGACAGTCTTGAACACCGGGGAGCTGTTTTTT. Translation: CASSQTVLNTGELFF.

This rearrangement joins TRBV24-1 to TRBJ2-1, with D possibly matching TRBD2 (5 bases). This CDR3 contains 14 residues. Germline lookup yields CDR1 KGHDR and CDR2 SFDVKD. Trimming took off 4 bases at V and 5 bases at J, with 11 bases between the two ends. The CDR3 loop is CATSDPDGNNEQFF. CDR3 nucleotide sequence: TGTGCCACCAGTGACCCAGACGGGAACAATGAGCAGTTCTTC.

This clonotype was counted only a few times. The CDR3 region has the DNA TGCAGTGGAACCCCCGGAGGACTAGGCAGCACAGATACGCAGTATTTT. This encodes CSGTPGGLGSTDTQYF. The chain links TRBV20-1 to TRBJ2-3; 7 positions agree with TRBD2. The V gene's germline CDR1 is DFQATT and CDR2 SNEGSKA (reference sequence). The V and J ends lost 7 bases and 0 bases, in that order; junction bases with no gene match: 13. The CDR3 spans 16 residues.

The chain is built from TRBV6-5 and TRBJ1-1; the D gene is possibly TRBD1 (6 bases). This CDR3 spans 15 amino acids. The germline gives CDR1 MNHEY, CDR2 SVGAGI. The V and J ends lost 0 bases and 0 bases respectively, with 8 bases between them. CDR3 coding DNA: TGTGCCAGCAGTTACTCGAACAGGGTGAACACTGAAGCTTTCTTT. It translates to CASSYSNRVNTEAFF.

In this sample, this clonotype turned up a few times. The V gene is TRBV28, the J gene TRBJ2-7; D is possibly TRBD2 (6 bases). Trimming took 4 bases from V and 4 from J, leaving 14 bases between them. The germline CDR1 and CDR2 sequences are MDHEN and SYDVKM. The CDR3 has 14 residues. This CDR3 is CASSYGGGKYEQYF. CDR3 DNA sequence: TGTGCCAGCAGTTATGGGGGAGGAAAATACGAGCAGTACTTC.

This clonotype was recorded a few times. The chain joins TRBV4-1 to TRBJ1-2; D is perhaps TRBD1 (5 bases). The CDR3 loop spans 16 amino acids. V was clipped by 1 base and J by 2 bases, with 14 bases between them. Germline V gene sequence: CDR1 MGHRA, CDR2 YSYEKL. Written as DNA, the CDR3 is TGCGCCAGCAGCCAAGGGTGGAATGGGGACAACTATGGCTACACCTTC. Translation gives CASSQGWNGDNYGYTF.

In its sample, this clonotype was seen many times. V usage is TRBV5-1 and J usage is TRBJ2-7, with D perhaps TRBD2 (5 bases). CDR3 size: 14 residues. The V end was cut by 0 bases, the J end by 2 bases, with 9 bases between. CDR1 is SGHRS, CDR2 YFSETQ, per germline. The CDR3 reads CASSLGRVTYEQYF. As DNA, the CDR3 is TGCGCCAGCAGCTTGGGGCGGGTTACCTACGAGCAGTACTTC. The full variable domain, rest sourced from reference TRBV5-1 and TRBJ2-7, is KAGVTQTPRYLIKTRGQQVTLSCSPISGHRSVSWYQQTPGQGLQFLFEYFSETQRNKGNFPGRFSGRQFSNSRSEMNVSTLELGDSALYLCASSLGRVTYEQYFGPGTRLTVT.

The chain recombines TRBV20-1 with TRBJ1-5, with TRBD1 as a possible D gene (6 bases). Trimming shortened V by 6 bases and J by 3 bases, and 18 bases separated the two germline ends. The CDR3 is made up of 15 amino acids. Germline-derived CDR1 and CDR2 are DFQATT and SNEGSKA (reference sequence). CDR3: CSALLGTGFNQPQHF. CDR3 nucleotide sequence: TGCAGTGCCTTGTTAGGCACAGGGTTCAATCAGCCCCAGCATTTT.

The genes are TRBV7-9 and TRBJ2-1; D could derive from TRBD1 or TRBD2 (6 bases each). The CDR3 is 15 amino acids. The germline V gene has CDR1 SEHNR and CDR2 FQNEAQ (reference sequence). The CDR3, as DNA: TGTGCGGAGGGGGAGTGGGGGGCTACCTACAATGAGCAGTTCTTC. Protein sequence: CAEGEWGATYNEQFF.

The chain couples TRBV7-3 to TRBJ2-2; 9 bases agree with TRBD2. CDR3 size: 18 residues. From germline, CDR1 is SGHTA and CDR2 FQGTGA. J gave up 2 bases and V 1 base, and 8 bases lay outside the gene matches. The CDR3 loop reads CASSLRFSGSPNTGELFF. CDR3 nucleotides: TGTGCCAGCAGCTTAAGATTTAGCGGGAGCCCTAACACCGGGGAGCTGTTTTTT.

The J gene is TRBJ1-5, the V gene TRBV9; D not certain. The germline CDR1 and CDR2 sequences are SGDLS and YYNGEE. Trimming took off 0 bases at V and 0 bases at J, with 10 bases between the two ends. The CDR3 sequence is 16 residues long. The CDR3 sequence is CASSVGGGSSNQPQHF. The DNA of the CDR3 is TGTGCCAGCAGCGTAGGCGGAGGTAGTAGCAATCAGCCCCAGCATTTT.

This clonotype came up a few times. This chain joins TRBV29-1 and TRBJ2-5, with TRBD1 matching 7 bases. This CDR3 is built from 14 residues. CDR1 is SQVTM and CDR2 is ANQGSEA in the germline V gene. J was trimmed by 4 bases and V by 6 bases; bases with no gene match: 11. The CDR3 loop is CSVATGILRETQYF. The CDR3 DNA is TGCAGCGTCGCGACAGGGATACTACGAGAGACCCAGTACTTC. The entire variable domain, with the rest obtained from reference TRBV29-1 and TRBJ2-5, is as follows: SAVISQKPSRDICQRGTSLTIQCQVDSQVTMMFWYRQQPGQSLTLIATANQGSEATYESGFVIDKFPISRPNLTFSTLTVSNMSPEDSSIYLCSVATGILRETQYFGPGTRLLVL.